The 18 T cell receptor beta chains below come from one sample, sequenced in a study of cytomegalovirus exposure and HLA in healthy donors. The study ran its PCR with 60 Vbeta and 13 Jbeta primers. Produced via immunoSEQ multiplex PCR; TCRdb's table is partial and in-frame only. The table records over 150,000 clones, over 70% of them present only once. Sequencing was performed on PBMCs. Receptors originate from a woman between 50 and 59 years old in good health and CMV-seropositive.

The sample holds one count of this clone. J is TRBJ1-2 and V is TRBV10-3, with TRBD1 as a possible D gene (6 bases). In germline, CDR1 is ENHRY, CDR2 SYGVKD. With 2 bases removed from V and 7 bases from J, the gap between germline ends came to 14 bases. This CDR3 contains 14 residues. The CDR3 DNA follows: TGTGCCATCAGTGAGGACAGGTCGGGGTCTGGCTACACCTTC. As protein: CAISEDRSGSGYTF.

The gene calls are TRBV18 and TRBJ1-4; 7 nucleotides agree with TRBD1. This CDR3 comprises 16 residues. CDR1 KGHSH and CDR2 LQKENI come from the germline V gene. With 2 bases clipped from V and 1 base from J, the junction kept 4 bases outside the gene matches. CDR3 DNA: TGTGCCAGCTCACCAAGACAGGGTCGAACTAATGAAAAACTGTTTTTT. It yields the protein CASSPRQGRTNEKLFF.

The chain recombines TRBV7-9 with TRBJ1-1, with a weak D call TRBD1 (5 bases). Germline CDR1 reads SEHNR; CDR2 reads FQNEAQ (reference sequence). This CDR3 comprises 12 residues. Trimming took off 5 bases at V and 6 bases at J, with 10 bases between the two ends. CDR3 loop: CASSPDSSEAFF. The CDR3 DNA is TGTGCCAGCAGCCCAGACAGTTCTGAAGCTTTCTTT.

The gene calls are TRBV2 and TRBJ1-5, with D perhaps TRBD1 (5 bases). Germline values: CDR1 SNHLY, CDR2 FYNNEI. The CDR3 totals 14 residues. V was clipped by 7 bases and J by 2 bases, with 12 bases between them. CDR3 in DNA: TGTGCCAGCACCCTACAGACAGGCAATCAGCCCCAGCATTTT. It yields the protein CASTLQTGNQPQHF.

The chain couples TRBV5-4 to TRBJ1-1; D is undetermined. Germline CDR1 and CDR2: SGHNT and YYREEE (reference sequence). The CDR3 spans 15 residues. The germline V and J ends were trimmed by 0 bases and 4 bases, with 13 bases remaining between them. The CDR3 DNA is TGTGCCAGCAGCTTGGTTGCGGGAAGAGGCACTGAAGCTTTCTTT. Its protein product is CASSLVAGRGTEAFF.

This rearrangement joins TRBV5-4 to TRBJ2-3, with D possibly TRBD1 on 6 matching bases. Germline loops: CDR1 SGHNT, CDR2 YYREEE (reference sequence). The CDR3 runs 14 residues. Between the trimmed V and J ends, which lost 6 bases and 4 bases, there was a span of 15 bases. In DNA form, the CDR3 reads TGTGCCAGCAACGGACAGAGGGGAGCAGATACGCAGTATTTT. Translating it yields CASNGQRGADTQYF.

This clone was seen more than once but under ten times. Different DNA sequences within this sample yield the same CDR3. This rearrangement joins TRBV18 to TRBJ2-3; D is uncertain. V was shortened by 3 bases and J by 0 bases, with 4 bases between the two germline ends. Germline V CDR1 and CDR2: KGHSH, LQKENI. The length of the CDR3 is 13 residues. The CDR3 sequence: CASSPPSTDTQYF. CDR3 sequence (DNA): TGTGCCAGCTCACCCCCGAGCACAGATACGCAGTATTTT.

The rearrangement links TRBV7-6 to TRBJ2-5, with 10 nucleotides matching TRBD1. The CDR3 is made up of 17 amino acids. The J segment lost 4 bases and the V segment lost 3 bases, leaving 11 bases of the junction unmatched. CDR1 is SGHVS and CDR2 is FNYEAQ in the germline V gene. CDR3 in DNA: TGTGCCAGCAGCTTTACTCTGGGGACAGGGGCCGGAGAGACCCAGTACTTC. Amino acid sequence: CASSFTLGTGAGETQYF.

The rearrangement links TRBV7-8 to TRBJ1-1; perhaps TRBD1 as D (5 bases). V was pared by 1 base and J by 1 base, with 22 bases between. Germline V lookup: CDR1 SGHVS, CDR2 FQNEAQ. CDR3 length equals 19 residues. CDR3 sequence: CASSLVFGAVTQGNTEAFF. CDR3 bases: TGTGCCAGCAGCTTAGTCTTTGGGGCCGTTACCCAAGGGAACACTGAAGCTTTCTTT.

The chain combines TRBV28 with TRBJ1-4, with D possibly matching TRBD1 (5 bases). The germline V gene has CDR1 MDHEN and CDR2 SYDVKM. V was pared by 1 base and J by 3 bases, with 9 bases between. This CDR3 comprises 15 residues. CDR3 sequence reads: CASSLSDSSNEKLFF. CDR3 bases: TGTGCCAGCAGTTTATCCGACAGCTCTAATGAAAAACTGTTTTTT.

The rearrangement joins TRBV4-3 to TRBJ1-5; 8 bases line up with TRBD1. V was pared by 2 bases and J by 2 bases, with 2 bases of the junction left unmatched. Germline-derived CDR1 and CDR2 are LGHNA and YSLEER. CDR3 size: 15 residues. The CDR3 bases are TGCGCCAGCAGCCAAACAGGGGGTGGCAATCAGCCCCAGCATTTT. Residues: CASSQTGGGNQPQHF.

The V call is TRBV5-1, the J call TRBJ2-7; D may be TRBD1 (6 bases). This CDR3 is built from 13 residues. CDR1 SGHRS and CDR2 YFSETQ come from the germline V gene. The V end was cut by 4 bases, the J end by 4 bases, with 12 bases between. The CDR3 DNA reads TGCGCCAGCAGCCTGAGGACAGATTACGAGCAGTACTTC. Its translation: CASSLRTDYEQYF.

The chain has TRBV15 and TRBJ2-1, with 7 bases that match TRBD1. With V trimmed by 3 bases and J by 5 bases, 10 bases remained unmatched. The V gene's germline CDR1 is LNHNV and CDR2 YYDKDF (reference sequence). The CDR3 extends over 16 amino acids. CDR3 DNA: TGTGCCACCAGCAGCCGACAGGGTAGGGAAAACAATGAGCAGTTCTTC. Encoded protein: CATSSRQGRENNEQFF. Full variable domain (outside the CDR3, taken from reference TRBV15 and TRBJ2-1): DAMVIQNPRYQVTQFGKPVTLSCSQTLNHNVMYWYQQKSSQAPKLLFHYYDKDFNNEADTPDNFQSRRPNTSFCFLDIRSPGLGDTAMYLCATSSRQGRENNEQFFGPGTRLTVL.

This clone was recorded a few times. The CDR3 DNA reads as TGCGCCAGCAGCGCCCTCCTGGAGAGCACTGAAGCTTTCTTT. Protein: CASSALLESTEAFF. This chain joins TRBV5-1 and TRBJ1-1, with D unresolved. The V end lost 4 bases, the J end lost 4 bases, and 14 bases lay between the germline ends. CDR1 and CDR2 from the germline V gene are SGHRS and YFSETQ. The CDR3 extends over 14 amino acids.

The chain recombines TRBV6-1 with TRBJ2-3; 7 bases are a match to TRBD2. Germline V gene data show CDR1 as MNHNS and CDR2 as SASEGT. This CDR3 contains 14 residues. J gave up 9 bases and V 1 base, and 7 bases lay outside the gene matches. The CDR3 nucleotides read TGTGCCAGCAGTGAAGTTGCGGGAGAAGCCACGCAGTATTTT. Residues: CASSEVAGEATQYF.

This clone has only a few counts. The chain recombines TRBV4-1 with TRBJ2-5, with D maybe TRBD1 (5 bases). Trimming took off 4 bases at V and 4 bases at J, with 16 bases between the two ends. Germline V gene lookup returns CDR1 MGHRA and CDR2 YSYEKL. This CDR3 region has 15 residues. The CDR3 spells CASSPSQGLRETQYF. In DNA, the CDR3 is TGCGCCAGCAGCCCCTCCCAGGGCCTCCGAGAGACCCAGTACTTC.

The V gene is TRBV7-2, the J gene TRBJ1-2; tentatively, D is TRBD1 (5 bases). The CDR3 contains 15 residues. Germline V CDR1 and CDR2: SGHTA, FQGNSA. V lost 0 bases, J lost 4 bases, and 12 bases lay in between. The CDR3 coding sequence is TGTGCCAGCAGCTTAGCGCTCCAGGGATCCTATGGCTACACCTTC. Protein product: CASSLALQGSYGYTF.

CDR3 DNA: TGTGCCACCAGCAGAGTCGGGCAGCCCCAGCATTTT. Translated, it gives CATSRVGQPQHF. V is TRBV15 and J is TRBJ1-5; no firm D call. The V end lost 1 base, the J end lost 7 bases, and 5 bases lay between the germline ends. This CDR3 has 12 amino acids. CDR1 and CDR2 (germline): LNHNV, YYDKDF (reference sequence).